This TCR beta chain originates from a study of PD-1 blockade in classical Hodgkin lymphoma. Study-level results: Baseline diversity was lower in partial responders and progressors than complete responders.

Each of the patients experienced relapse following autologous stem cell transplantation, and their brentuximab vedotin exposure differed. Assay used: immunoSEQ multiplex PCR; TCRdb lists only in-frame clones, some missing. The sample includes some 46,000 clones, 80% of them seen just once. As regards this clone: Its antigen remains unknown.

Germline V lookup: CDR1 ENHRY, CDR2 SYGVKD. CDR3 length equals 17 residues. The V and J ends lost 3 bases and 4 bases, in that order; junction bases with no gene match: 6. This chain joins TRBV10-3 and TRBJ2-2; 12 bases are shared with TRBD2. The sequences come from peripheral blood mononuclear cells (PBMCs), collected before the second cycle of nivolumab. This receptor was taken from a human donor with classical Hodgkin lymphoma. The CDR3 here is CAISDHGLAGLTGELFF. In nucleotides, the CDR3 is TGTGCCATCAGTGACCATGGACTAGCGGGACTCACCGGGGAGCTGTTTTTT.